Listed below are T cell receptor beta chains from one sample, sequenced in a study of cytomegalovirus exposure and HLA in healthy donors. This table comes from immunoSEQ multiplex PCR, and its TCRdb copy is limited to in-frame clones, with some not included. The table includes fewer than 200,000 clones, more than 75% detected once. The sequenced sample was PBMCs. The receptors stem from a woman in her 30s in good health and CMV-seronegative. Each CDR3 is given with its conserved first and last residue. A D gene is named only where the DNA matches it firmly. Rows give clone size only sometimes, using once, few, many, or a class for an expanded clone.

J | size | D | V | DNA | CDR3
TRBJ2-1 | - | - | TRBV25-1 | TGTGCCAGCAGGCGGGGCGGTTCCTACAATGAGCAGTTCTTC | CASRRGGSYNEQFF
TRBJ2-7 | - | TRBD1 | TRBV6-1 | TGTGTCAGCAGTGCAGGACAGGGCGCCTACGAGCAGTACTTC | CVSSAGQGAYEQYF
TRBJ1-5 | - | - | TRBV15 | TGTGCCACCAGCAGCTCCCTGGGAGGGAGGATTGGCAATCAGCCCCAGCATTTT | CATSSSLGGRIGNQPQHF
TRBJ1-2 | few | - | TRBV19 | TGTGCCAGTACAACGTCAGACTATGGCTACACCTTC | CASTTSDYGYTF
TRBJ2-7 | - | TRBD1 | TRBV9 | TGTGCCAGCAGCACCGACTCGACAGGGGGCCTAAACGAGCAGTACTTC | CASSTDSTGGLNEQYF
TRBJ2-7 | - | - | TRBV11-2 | TGTGCCAGCAGCTTAGATCGGGCCTACGAGCAGTACTTC | CASSLDRAYEQYF
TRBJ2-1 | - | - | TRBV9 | TGTGCCAGCAGCGTAGAAAGTGGGACGAGGGGGAAGCAGTTCTTC | CASSVESGTRGKQFF
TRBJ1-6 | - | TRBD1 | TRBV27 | TGTGCCAGCAGCCGCCGGGACAGTCTTTCACCCCTCCACTTT | CASSRRDSLSPLHF
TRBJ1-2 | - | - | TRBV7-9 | TGTGCCAGCAGCCCAACCGAGGGTTTGAATGGCTACACCTTC | CASSPTEGLNGYTF
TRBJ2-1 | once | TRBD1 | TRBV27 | TGTGCCAGCAGGCGGACAGGGGGCCTCTACAATGAGCAGTTCTTC | CASRRTGGLYNEQFF
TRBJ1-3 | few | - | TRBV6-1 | TGTGCCAGCAGTGAAGGTGCAGGGGCTGGAAACACCATATATTTT | CASSEGAGAGNTIYF
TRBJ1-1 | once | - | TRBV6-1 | TGTGCCAGCAGTGGAGGTGCCGGGTGGCACACTGAAGCTTTCTTT | CASSGGAGWHTEAFF